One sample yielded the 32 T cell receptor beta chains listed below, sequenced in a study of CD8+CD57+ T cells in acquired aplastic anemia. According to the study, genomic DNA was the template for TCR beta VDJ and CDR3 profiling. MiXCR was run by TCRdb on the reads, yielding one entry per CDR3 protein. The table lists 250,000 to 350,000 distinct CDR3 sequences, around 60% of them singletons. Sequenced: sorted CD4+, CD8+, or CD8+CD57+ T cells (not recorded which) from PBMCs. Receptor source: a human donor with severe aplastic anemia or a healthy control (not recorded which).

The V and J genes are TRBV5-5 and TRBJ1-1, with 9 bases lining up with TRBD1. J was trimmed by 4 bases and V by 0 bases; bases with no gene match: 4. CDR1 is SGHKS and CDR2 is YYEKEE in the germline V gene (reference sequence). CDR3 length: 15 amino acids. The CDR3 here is CASSLGWTGVTEAFF. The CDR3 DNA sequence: TGTGCCAGCAGCTTGGGGTGGACAGGGGTCACTGAAGCTTTCTTT.

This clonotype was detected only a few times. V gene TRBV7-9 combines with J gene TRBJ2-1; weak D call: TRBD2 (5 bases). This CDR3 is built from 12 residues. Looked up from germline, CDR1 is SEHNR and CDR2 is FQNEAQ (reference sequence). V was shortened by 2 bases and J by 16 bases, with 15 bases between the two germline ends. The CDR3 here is CASSLHKPGSFF. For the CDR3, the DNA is TGTGCCAGCAGCTTACACAAACCGGGGTCATTCTTC.

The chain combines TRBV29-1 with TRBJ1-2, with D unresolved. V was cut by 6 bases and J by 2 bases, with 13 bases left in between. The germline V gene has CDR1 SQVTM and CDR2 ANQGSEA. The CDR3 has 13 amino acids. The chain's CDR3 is CSVQQTTNYGYTF. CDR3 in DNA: TGCAGCGTCCAACAGACAACGAACTATGGCTACACCTTC.

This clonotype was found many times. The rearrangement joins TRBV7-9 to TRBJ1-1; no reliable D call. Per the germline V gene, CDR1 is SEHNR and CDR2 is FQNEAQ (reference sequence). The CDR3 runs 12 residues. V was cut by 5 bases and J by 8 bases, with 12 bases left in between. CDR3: CASSPSSGEAFF. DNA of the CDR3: TGTGCCAGCAGCCCATCATCGGGGGAAGCTTTCTTT. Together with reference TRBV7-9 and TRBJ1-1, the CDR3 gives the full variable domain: DTGVSQNPRHKITKRGQNVTFRCDPISEHNRLYWYRQTLGQGPEFLTYFQNEAQLEKSRLLSDRFSAERPKGSFSTLEIQRTEQGDSAMYLCASSPSSGEAFFGQGTRLTVV.

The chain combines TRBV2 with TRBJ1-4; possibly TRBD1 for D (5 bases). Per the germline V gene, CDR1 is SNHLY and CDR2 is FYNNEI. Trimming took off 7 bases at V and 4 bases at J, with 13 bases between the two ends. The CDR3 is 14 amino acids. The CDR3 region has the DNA TGTGCCAGCATCAGGGACTGGCTTAATGAAAAACTGTTTTTT. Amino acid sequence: CASIRDWLNEKLFF.

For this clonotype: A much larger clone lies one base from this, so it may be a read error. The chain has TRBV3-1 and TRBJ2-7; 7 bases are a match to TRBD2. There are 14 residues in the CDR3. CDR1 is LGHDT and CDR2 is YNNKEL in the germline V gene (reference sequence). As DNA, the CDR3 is TGTGCCTGCAGCGCCCTTGGACTAGTCCACGAGCAGTACTTC. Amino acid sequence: CACSALGLVHEQYF.

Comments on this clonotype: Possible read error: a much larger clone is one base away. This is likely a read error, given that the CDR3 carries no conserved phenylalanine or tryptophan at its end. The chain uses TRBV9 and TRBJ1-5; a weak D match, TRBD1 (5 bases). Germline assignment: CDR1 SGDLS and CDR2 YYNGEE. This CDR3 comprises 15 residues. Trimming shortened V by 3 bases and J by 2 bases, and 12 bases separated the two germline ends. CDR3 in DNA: TGTGCCAGCAGCGCGGGGGGGGGGGGCAATCAGCCCCAGCATTGT. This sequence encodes CASSAGGGGNQPQHC.

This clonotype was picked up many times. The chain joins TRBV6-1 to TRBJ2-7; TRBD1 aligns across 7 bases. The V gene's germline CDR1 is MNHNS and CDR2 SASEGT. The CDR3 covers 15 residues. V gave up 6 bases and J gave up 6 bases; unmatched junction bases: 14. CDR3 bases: TGTGCCAGCAGGACCAACGACAGGGAACCCTTCGAGCAGTACTTC. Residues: CASRTNDREPFEQYF.

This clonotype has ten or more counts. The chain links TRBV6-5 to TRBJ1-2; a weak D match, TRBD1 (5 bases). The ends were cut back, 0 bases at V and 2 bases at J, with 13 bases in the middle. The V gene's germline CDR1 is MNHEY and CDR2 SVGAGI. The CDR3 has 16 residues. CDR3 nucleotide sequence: TGTGCCAGCAGTTACTCCGGGACGGGATTGAACTATGGCTACACCTTC. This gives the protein CASSYSGTGLNYGYTF.

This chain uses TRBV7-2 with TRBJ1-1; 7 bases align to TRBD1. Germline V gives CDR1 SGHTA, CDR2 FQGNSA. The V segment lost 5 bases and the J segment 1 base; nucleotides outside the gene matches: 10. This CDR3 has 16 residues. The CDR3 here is CASSRDRAYKNTEAFF. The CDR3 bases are TGTGCCAGCAGCCGTGACAGGGCATACAAGAACACTGAAGCTTTCTTT.

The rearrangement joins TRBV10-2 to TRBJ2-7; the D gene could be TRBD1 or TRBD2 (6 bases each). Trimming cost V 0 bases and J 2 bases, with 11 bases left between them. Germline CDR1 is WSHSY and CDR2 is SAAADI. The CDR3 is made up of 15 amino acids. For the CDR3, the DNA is TGCGCCAGCAGTGAGTCGACGGGGGCGACCTACGAGCAGTACTTC. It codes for CASSESTGATYEQYF.

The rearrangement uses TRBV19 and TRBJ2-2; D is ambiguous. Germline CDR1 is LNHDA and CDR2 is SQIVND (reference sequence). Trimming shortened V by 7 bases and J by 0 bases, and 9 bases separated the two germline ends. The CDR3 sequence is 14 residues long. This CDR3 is CASKLAANTGELFF. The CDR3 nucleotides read TGTGCCAGTAAGTTGGCGGCGAACACCGGGGAGCTGTTTTTT. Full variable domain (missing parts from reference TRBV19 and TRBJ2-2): DGGITQSPKYLFRKEGQNVTLSCEQNLNHDAMYWYRQDPGQGLRLIYYSQIVNDFQKGDIAEGYSVSREKKESFPLTVTSAQKNPTAFYLCASKLAANTGELFFGEGSRLTVL.

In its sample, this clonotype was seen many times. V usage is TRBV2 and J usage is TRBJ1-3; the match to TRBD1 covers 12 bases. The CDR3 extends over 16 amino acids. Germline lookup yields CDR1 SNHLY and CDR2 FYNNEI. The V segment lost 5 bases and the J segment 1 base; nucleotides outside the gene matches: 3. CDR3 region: CASSPGQGASGNTIYF. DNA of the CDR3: TGTGCCAGCAGTCCGGGACAGGGGGCTTCTGGAAACACCATATATTTT.

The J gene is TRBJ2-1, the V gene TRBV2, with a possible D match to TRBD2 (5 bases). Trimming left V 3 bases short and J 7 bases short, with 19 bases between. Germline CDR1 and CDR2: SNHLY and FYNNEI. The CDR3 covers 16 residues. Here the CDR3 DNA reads TGTGCCAGCAGTGAGTATAGCGCTAGAGTGAGGAATGAGCAGTTCTTC. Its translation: CASSEYSARVRNEQFF.

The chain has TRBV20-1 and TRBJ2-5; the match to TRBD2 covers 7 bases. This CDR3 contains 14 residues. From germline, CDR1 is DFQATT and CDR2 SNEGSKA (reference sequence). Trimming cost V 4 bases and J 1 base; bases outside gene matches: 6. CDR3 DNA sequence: TGCAGTGCTAAGACGGGAGGCGGCCAAGAGACCCAGTACTTC. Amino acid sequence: CSAKTGGGQETQYF.

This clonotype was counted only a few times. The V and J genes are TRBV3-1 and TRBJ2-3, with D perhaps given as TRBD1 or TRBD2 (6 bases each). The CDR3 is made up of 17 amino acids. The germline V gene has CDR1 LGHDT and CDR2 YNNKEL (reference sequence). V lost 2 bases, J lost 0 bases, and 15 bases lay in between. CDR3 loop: CASSQRGRRPSTDTQYF. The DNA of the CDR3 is TGTGCCAGCAGCCAACGGGGGCGGCGTCCTAGCACAGATACGCAGTATTTT.

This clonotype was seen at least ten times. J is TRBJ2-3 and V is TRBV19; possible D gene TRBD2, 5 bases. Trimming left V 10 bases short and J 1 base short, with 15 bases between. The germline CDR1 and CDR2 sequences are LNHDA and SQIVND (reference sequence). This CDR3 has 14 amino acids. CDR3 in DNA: TGTGCCACCCAACTAGTAGGAGGCACAGATACGCAGTATTTT. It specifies CATQLVGGTDTQYF.

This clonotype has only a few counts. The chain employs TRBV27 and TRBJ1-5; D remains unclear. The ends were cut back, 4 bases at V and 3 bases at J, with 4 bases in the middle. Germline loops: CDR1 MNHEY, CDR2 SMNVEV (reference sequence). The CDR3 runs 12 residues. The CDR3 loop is CASSSINQPQHF. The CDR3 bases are TGTGCCAGCAGTTCAATCAATCAGCCCCAGCATTTT.

CDR3 in amino acids: CATGHRDSSLGSYNEQFF. CDR3 in DNA: TGTGCCACCGGTCACCGGGACAGCAGTCTTGGTTCCTACAATGAGCAGTTCTTC. The chain couples TRBV24-1 to TRBJ2-1; 7 bases are a match to TRBD1. V shed 9 bases, J shed 1 base, and the junction held 17 bases outside the gene matches. There are 18 residues in the CDR3. Looked up from germline, CDR1 is KGHDR and CDR2 is SFDVKD.

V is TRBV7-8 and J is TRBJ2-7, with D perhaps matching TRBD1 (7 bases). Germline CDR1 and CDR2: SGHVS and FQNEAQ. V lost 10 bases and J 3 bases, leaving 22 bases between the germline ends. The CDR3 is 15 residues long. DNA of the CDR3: TGTGCCATCAGTCGCGGGACAGTAACAGGCTACGAGCAGTACTTC. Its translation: CAISRGTVTGYEQYF.

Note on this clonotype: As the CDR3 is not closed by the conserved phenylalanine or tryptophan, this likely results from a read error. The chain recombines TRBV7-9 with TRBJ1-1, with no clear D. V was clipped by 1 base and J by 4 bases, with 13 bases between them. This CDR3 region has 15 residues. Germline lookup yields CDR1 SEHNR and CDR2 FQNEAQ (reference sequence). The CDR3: CASSLGMTYGTEAFS. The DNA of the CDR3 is TGTGCCAGCAGCTTAGGTATGACCTACGGCACTGAAGCTTTCTCT.

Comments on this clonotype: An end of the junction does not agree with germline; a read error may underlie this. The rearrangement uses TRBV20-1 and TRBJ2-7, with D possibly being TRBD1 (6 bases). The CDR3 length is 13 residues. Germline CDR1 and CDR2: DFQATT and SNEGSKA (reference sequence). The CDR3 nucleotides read TGCAGTGCCAGAGGGGGAAGAAATTACGAGCAGTACTTC. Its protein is CSARGGRNYEQYF.

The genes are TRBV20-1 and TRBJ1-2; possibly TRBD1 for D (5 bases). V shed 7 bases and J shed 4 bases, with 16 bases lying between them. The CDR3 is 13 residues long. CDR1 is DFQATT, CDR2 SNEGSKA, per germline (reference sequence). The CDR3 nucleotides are TGCAGTGTCCCTGGGGGAGGGCTCTATGGCTACACCTTC. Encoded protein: CSVPGGGLYGYTF.

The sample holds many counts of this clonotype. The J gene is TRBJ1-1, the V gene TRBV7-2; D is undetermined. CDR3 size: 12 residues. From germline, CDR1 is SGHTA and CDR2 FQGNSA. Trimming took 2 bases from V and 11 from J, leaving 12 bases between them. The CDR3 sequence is CASSLSTESAFF. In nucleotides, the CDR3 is TGTGCCAGCAGCTTATCAACAGAGAGCGCTTTCTTT.

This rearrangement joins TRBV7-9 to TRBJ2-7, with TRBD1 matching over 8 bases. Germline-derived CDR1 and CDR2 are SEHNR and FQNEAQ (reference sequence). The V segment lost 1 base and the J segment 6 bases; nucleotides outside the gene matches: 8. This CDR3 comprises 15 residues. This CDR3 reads CASSLGQGAFREQYF. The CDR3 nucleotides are TGTGCCAGCAGCTTAGGTCAGGGGGCTTTCCGCGAGCAGTACTTC.

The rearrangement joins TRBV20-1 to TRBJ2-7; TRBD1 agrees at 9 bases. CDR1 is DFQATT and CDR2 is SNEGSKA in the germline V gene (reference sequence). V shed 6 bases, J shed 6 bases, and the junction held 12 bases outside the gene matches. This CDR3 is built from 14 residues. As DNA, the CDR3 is TGCAGTGCAGCCCCCGGGACAGGGCTCAGCGAGCAGTACTTC. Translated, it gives CSAAPGTGLSEQYF.

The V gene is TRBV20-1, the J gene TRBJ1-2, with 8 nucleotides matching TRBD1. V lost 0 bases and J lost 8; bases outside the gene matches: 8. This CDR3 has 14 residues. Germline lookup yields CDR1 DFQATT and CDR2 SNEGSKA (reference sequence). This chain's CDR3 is CSARDPPRGQGYTF. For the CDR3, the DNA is TGCAGTGCTAGAGATCCGCCCAGGGGGCAGGGCTACACCTTC.

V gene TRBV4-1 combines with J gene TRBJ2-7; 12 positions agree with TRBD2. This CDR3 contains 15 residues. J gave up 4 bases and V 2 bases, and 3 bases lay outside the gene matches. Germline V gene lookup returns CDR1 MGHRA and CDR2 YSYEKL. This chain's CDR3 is CASSQSGTSGYEQYF. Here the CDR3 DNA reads TGCGCCAGCAGCCAATCCGGGACTAGCGGGTACGAGCAGTACTTC.

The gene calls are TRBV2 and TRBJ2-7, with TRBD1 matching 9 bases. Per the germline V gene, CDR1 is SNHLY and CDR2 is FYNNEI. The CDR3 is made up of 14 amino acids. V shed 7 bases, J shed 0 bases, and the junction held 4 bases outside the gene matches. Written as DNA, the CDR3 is TGTGCCAGCAAGGGACAGGGTAGCTCCTACGAGCAGTACTTC. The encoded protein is CASKGQGSSYEQYF.

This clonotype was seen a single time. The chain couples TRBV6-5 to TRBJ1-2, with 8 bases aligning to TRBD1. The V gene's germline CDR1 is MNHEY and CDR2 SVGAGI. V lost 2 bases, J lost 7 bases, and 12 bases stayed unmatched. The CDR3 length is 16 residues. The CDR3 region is CASSYTSGGGISGYTF. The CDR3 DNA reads TGTGCCAGCAGTTACACATCAGGGGGCGGGATATCTGGCTACACCTTC.

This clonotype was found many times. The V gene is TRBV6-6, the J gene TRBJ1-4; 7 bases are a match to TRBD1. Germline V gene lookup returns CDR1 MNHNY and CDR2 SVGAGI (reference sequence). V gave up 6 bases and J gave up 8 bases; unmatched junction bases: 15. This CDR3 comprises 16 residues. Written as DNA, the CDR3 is TGTGCCAGCAGCTCCCCCTCGACAGGGTCGGGGGAAAAACTGTTTTTT. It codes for CASSSPSTGSGEKLFF.

The CDR3 DNA is TGTGCCAGCAGCTTAGAGCCGGGCAGGGGTAATGAGCAGTTCTTC. Translated, it gives CASSLEPGRGNEQFF. The chain employs TRBV7-9 and TRBJ2-1, with D perhaps matching TRBD1 (6 bases). Per germline, CDR1 SEHNR and CDR2 FQNEAQ (reference sequence). V lost 1 base and J lost 7, with 14 bases in between. The CDR3 is made up of 15 amino acids.